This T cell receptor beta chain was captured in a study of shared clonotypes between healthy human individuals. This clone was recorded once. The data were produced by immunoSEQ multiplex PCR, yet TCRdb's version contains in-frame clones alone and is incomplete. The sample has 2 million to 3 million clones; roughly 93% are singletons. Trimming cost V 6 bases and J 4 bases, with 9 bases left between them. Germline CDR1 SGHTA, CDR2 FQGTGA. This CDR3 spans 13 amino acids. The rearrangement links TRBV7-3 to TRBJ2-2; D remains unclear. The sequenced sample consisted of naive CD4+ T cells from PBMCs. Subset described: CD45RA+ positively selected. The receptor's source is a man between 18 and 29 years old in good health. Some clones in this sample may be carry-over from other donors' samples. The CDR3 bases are TGTGCCAGCAGTCTTTACCCCACCGGGGAGCTGTTTTTT. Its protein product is CASSLYPTGELFF. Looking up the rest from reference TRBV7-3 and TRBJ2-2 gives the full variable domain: GAGVSQTPSNKVTEKGKYVELRCDPISGHTALYWYRQSLGQGPEFLIYFQGTGAADDSGLPNDRFFAVRPEGSVSTLKIQRTERGDSAVYLCASSLYPTGELFFGEGSRLTVL.